The rows below give T cell receptor beta chains drawn from one sample of a study of blood T cell repertoires in COVID-19. Assay used: immunoSEQ multiplex PCR; TCRdb lists only in-frame clones, some missing. The data show 150,000 to 200,000 clones, with 76% seen just once and about a sixth held by the top ten. Sequencing was performed on PBMCs or T cells enriched from blood (not recorded which). These receptor sequences come from a woman in her forties or fifties with acute COVID-19. The CDR3 runs from the conserved cysteine through the conserved F or W. Each record gives: V gene, J gene, clone size, CDR3 protein. Where a row states a size, it is once, few, many or the class of an expanded clone; other rows omit it.

v_call: TRBV6-2/TRBV6-3
j_call: TRBJ1-5
clone_size: -
cdr3_aa: CASSLTGGNQPQHF

v_call: TRBV28
j_call: TRBJ1-3
clone_size: few
cdr3_aa: CASRGQGAIYF

v_call: TRBV12-3/TRBV12-4
j_call: TRBJ2-1
clone_size: -
cdr3_aa: CASSLGDNEQFF

v_call: TRBV19
j_call: TRBJ1-4
clone_size: -
cdr3_aa: CARSQWDRPPTNEKLFF

v_call: TRBV18
j_call: TRBJ1-5
clone_size: -
cdr3_aa: CASSDGVAGGSNQPQHF

v_call: TRBV4-2
j_call: TRBJ2-1
clone_size: -
cdr3_aa: CASSQGVGTANEQFF

v_call: TRBV30
j_call: TRBJ2-2
clone_size: -
cdr3_aa: CACSFKETNTGELFF

v_call: TRBV29-1
j_call: TRBJ1-2
clone_size: -
cdr3_aa: CSVQIRTRDYGYTF

v_call: TRBV24-1
j_call: TRBJ1-1
clone_size: once
cdr3_aa: CATSDSRGVKTEAFF

v_call: TRBV5-1
j_call: TRBJ1-2
clone_size: once
cdr3_aa: CASSRDRGPLSGYTF

v_call: TRBV19
j_call: TRBJ2-2
clone_size: -
cdr3_aa: CASSTPGVNTGELFF

v_call: TRBV7-3
j_call: TRBJ1-1
clone_size: few
cdr3_aa: CASSATQVTEAFF

v_call: TRBV6-4
j_call: TRBJ2-1
clone_size: -
cdr3_aa: CASSPTSGGADNEQFF

v_call: TRBV7-3
j_call: TRBJ2-1
clone_size: -
cdr3_aa: CASSSRARSLGHNEQFF

v_call: TRBV5-6
j_call: TRBJ1-4
clone_size: -
cdr3_aa: CASSLAGGLNEKLFF

v_call: TRBV6-4
j_call: TRBJ1-6
clone_size: many
cdr3_aa: CASSDKSNSPLHF

v_call: TRBV7-9
j_call: TRBJ1-2
clone_size: -
cdr3_aa: CASSSGQGGDYGYTF

v_call: TRBV25-1
j_call: TRBJ1-3
clone_size: once
cdr3_aa: CASSGGGTGGFDTIYF

v_call: TRBV2
j_call: TRBJ1-2
clone_size: -
cdr3_aa: CASSAGGVRGYTF

v_call: TRBV11-2
j_call: TRBJ1-1
clone_size: -
cdr3_aa: CASSPTGGIAEAFF

v_call: TRBV5-1
j_call: TRBJ2-1
clone_size: -
cdr3_aa: CASSREGVISYNEQFF

v_call: TRBV24-1
j_call: TRBJ2-5
clone_size: -
cdr3_aa: CATAEAGGLETQYF

v_call: TRBV5-1
j_call: TRBJ2-3
clone_size: -
cdr3_aa: CASSAGQGVTDTQYF

v_call: TRBV18
j_call: TRBJ2-5
clone_size: -
cdr3_aa: CASSPQEGVETQYF

v_call: TRBV7-9
j_call: TRBJ2-3
clone_size: -
cdr3_aa: CASSPPDSKNTDTQYF

v_call: TRBV6-6
j_call: TRBJ2-2
clone_size: once
cdr3_aa: CATMDGGSVGELFF

v_call: TRBV7-2
j_call: TRBJ2-5
clone_size: once
cdr3_aa: CASTDPGLRMGETQYF

v_call: TRBV4-2
j_call: TRBJ1-6
clone_size: -
cdr3_aa: CASSERQGYSPLHF

v_call: TRBV2
j_call: TRBJ1-2
clone_size: once
cdr3_aa: CASSSGGENGYTF

v_call: TRBV7-9
j_call: TRBJ2-2
clone_size: -
cdr3_aa: CASSFPQRGQVNTGELFF

v_call: TRBV4-1
j_call: TRBJ1-6
clone_size: few
cdr3_aa: CASSGENSPLHF

v_call: TRBV6-5
j_call: TRBJ2-3
clone_size: -
cdr3_aa: CASSYQGAPTDTQYF

v_call: TRBV18
j_call: TRBJ2-3
clone_size: -
cdr3_aa: CASSPAAALAGGTDTQYF

v_call: TRBV28
j_call: TRBJ2-3
clone_size: -
cdr3_aa: CASSTPSGASTDTQYF

v_call: TRBV7-6
j_call: TRBJ1-2
clone_size: -
cdr3_aa: CASSLSGEDDYGYTF

v_call: TRBV5-1
j_call: TRBJ2-1
clone_size: -
cdr3_aa: CASSLGQPSSYNEQFF

v_call: TRBV18
j_call: TRBJ1-4
clone_size: -
cdr3_aa: CASSSGQGEKLFF

v_call: TRBV9
j_call: TRBJ2-1
clone_size: -
cdr3_aa: CASSESGGFHNEQFF

v_call: TRBV18
j_call: TRBJ2-2
clone_size: once
cdr3_aa: CASSPEGVNTGELFF

v_call: TRBV5-5
j_call: TRBJ2-3
clone_size: -
cdr3_aa: CASSPTVGTDTQYF

v_call: TRBV28
j_call: TRBJ2-1
clone_size: -
cdr3_aa: CASSLSSGEQFF

v_call: TRBV18
j_call: TRBJ2-5
clone_size: once
cdr3_aa: CASSLSGETQYF